This T cell receptor beta chain came from a study of regulatory T cells in long-lasting Graves disease. Building of the TCR beta libraries involved iRepertoire HTBI primers and Arm-PCR of CDR3 regions. TCRdb re-called the multiplex PCR reads through MiXCR, storing one row per CDR3 protein. The repertoire holds 200,000 to 250,000 distinct CDR3 sequences, with 15% to 20% as singletons. Time point described: newly diagnosed GD, antithyroid drugs for less than 3 months. PBMC-extracted RNA yielded the TCR library. The V gene's germline CDR1 is LGHDT and CDR2 YNNKEL (reference sequence). There are 14 residues in the CDR3. Trimming at V came to 0 bases and at J to 5 bases, leaving 2 bases not matched to a gene. The sample holds many counts of this clonotype. These data were likewise used in another study, on T cells in Graves' hyperthyroidism and ophthalmopathy. From that paper: TCR CDR3 regions were first amplified by RT-PCR with HTBI primers.

This receptor was identified in a woman aged 25-40 years with Graves disease. V and J are TRBV3-1 and TRBJ2-5, with 8 bases that match TRBD2. The specimen comprised peripheral blood mononuclear cells (PBMCs), sampled at new diagnosis, from a patient treated with antithyroid drugs. CDR3 sequence reads: CASSQDPGGETQYF. The CDR3 bases are TGTGCCAGCAGCCAAGATCCGGGAGGGGAGACCCAGTACTTC.